This T cell receptor (beta chain) was identified during a study of early T cells in non-severe SARS-CoV-2 infection. Across the study: Chains were unpaired, as sequencing was done on bulk RNA from unsorted whole blood. Study findings and constraints: VDJdb matching favored anti-spike CD8 responses, missing private and CD4 specificities.

This clonotype was counted ten times or more. The antigen remains unidentified. Individual cDNA molecules received unique molecular identifiers. MiXCR, run by TCRdb on the 5' RACE reads, gives a single entry per CDR3 protein. The sample has approximately 69,000 distinct CDR3 sequences; around 11% are singletons. Trimming shortened V by 7 bases and J by 3 bases, and 16 bases separated the two germline ends. The CDR3 spans 15 residues. This sequence joins TRBV12-3 or TRBV12-4 and TRBJ1-5, with D perhaps TRBD1 (6 bases). The clonotype comes from an adult who was a healthcare worker with PCR-confirmed SARS-CoV-2 infection or an uninfected control (not recorded which). Sequencing was carried out using whole blood. The CDR3 here is CASTPSRGYNQPQHF. CDR3 bases: TGTGCCAGCACCCCCAGCAGGGGATACAATCAGCCCCAGCATTTT.